Shown below are 23 T cell receptor beta chains from a single sample sequenced in a study of blood T cell repertoires in COVID-19. Assay used: immunoSEQ multiplex PCR; TCRdb lists only in-frame clones, some missing. The data hold roughly 230,000 clones, with 70% to 90% observed a single time. Sequenced sample: peripheral blood. The receptor source for this set is a man in his forties with acute or convalescent COVID-19.

This clone has a single count. The rearrangement joins TRBV30 to TRBJ1-1; weak D call: TRBD1 (5 bases). The CDR3 runs to 12 residues. The V gene lost 3 bases and the J gene lost 1 base, with 6 bases spanning the gap. Germline V gives CDR1 GTSNPN, CDR2 SVGIG (reference sequence). The CDR3 bases are TGTGCCTGGAGCGGGGGGAACACTGAAGCTTTCTTT. It is translated as CAWSGGNTEAFF.

This clone was seen a single time. The rearrangement links TRBV19 to TRBJ1-6; possibly TRBD1 for D (6 bases). Germline V lookup: CDR1 LNHDA, CDR2 SQIVND (reference sequence). This CDR3 is built from 14 residues. V shed 4 bases and J shed 10 bases, with 14 bases lying between them. The CDR3 sequence is CASSTDRFGSPLHF. The CDR3 DNA reads TGTGCCAGTAGTACCGACAGGTTTGGCTCACCCCTCCACTTT.

In its sample, this clone was seen a few times. V gene TRBV6-5 combines with J gene TRBJ1-4; the match to TRBD1 covers 7 bases. Per the germline V gene, CDR1 is MNHEY and CDR2 is SVGAGI. The CDR3 length is 14 residues. V gave up 5 bases and J gave up 3 bases; unmatched junction bases: 3. This CDR3 reads CASSNTGANEKLFF. CDR3 coding DNA: TGTGCCAGCAGTAACACAGGGGCTAATGAAAAACTGTTTTTT.

The gene calls are TRBV5-1 and TRBJ1-5; D call uncertain. V dropped 0 bases and J dropped 6 bases, with 7 bases sitting between them. Germline-derived CDR1 and CDR2 are SGHRS and YFSETQ. The CDR3 consists of 13 residues. The CDR3 DNA is TGCGCCAGCAGCTTGGATCATAGTCAGCCCCAGCATTTT. Translation: CASSLDHSQPQHF.

The rearrangement links TRBV19 to TRBJ2-1, with 7 bases that match TRBD2. With 5 bases clipped from V and 1 base from J, the junction kept 11 bases outside the gene matches. The length of the CDR3 is 17 residues. The germline gives CDR1 LNHDA, CDR2 SQIVND (reference sequence). The CDR3 sequence is CASSSLSWGGSYNEQFF. For the CDR3, the DNA is TGTGCCAGTAGTTCCCTGAGTTGGGGGGGTTCCTACAATGAGCAGTTCTTC. Drawing the rest from reference TRBV19 and TRBJ2-1, the complete variable domain is DGGITQSPKYLFRKEGQNVTLSCEQNLNHDAMYWYRQDPGQGLRLIYYSQIVNDFQKGDIAEGYSVSREKKESFPLTVTSAQKNPTAFYLCASSSLSWGGSYNEQFFGPGTRLTVL.

This sequence joins TRBV3-1 (or the pseudogene TRBV3-2) and TRBJ1-4; no reliable D call. The germline V gene encodes CDR1 LGHDT and CDR2 YNNKEL (reference sequence). The CDR3 spans 15 residues. The V gene lost 2 bases and the J gene lost 1 base, with 8 bases spanning the gap. The DNA of the CDR3 is TGTGCCAGCAGCCAAAGGCGCGGAACTAATGAAAAACTGTTTTTT. Its translation: CASSQRRGTNEKLFF.

This chain links TRBV6-5 with TRBJ1-2, with TRBD1 identical over 7 bases. This CDR3 is built from 15 residues. Germline V CDR1 and CDR2: MNHEY, SVGAGI. Unmatched junction bases numbered 7, after V lost 4 bases and J lost 2 bases. The CDR3 coding sequence is TGTGCCAGCAGTTCGACAGGGAATGGAAACTATGGCTACACCTTC. Translation: CASSSTGNGNYGYTF.

The rearrangement joins TRBV19 to TRBJ2-1, with 7 bases aligning to TRBD2. CDR1 LNHDA and CDR2 SQIVND come from the germline V gene (reference sequence). The CDR3 extends over 14 amino acids. V lost 5 bases to trimming and J lost 2 bases; unmatched junction nucleotides: 3. CDR3 sequence (DNA): TGTGCCAGTAGTCCCCGGGGGGCCTACAATGAGCAGTTCTTC. Translated: CASSPRGAYNEQFF.

The chain is built from TRBV11-2 and TRBJ1-1; 7 bases fit TRBD1. The V segment lost 5 bases and the J segment 6 bases; nucleotides outside the gene matches: 9. Germline loops: CDR1 SGHAT, CDR2 FQNNGV. This CDR3 has 14 amino acids. The CDR3 loop is CASSITGVGSEAFF. The DNA for the CDR3 is TGTGCCAGCAGCATAACAGGGGTTGGCTCTGAAGCTTTCTTT.

This chain uses TRBV5-8 with TRBJ1-2; 8 nucleotides agree with TRBD1. J gave up 4 bases and V 0 bases, and 8 bases lay outside the gene matches. Germline CDR1 and CDR2: SGHTS and YDEGEE. CDR3 size: 16 residues. CDR3 amino acids: CASSLGRQGMVYGYTF. The CDR3, as DNA: TGTGCCAGCAGCTTGGGGCGACAGGGGATGGTCTATGGCTACACCTTC.

This clone was seen only a few times. The chain carries TRBV9 and TRBJ1-1, with a possible D match to TRBD1 (5 bases). The germline CDR1 and CDR2 sequences are SGDLS and YYNGEE. The CDR3 sequence is 16 residues long. The germline V and J ends were trimmed by 3 bases and 2 bases, with 17 bases remaining between them. CDR3 region: CASSDDRQTGNTEAFF. DNA of the CDR3: TGTGCCAGCAGCGATGATAGACAGACGGGTAACACTGAAGCTTTCTTT.

In its sample, this clone was seen once. The chain is built from TRBV9 and TRBJ1-1, with D perhaps matching TRBD1 (5 bases). CDR1 is SGDLS and CDR2 is YYNGEE in the germline V gene. Deletions cut 0 bases from V and 3 bases from J, with 12 bases between. The CDR3 spans 15 residues. This chain's CDR3 is CASSVDIRGDTEAFF. The CDR3 coding sequence is TGTGCCAGCAGCGTAGACATTCGGGGGGACACTGAAGCTTTCTTT.

The J gene is TRBJ2-2, the V gene TRBV4-1, with a tentative D call TRBD2 (5 bases). Trimming took off 1 base at V and 5 bases at J, with 17 bases between the two ends. The V gene's germline CDR1 is MGHRA and CDR2 YSYEKL. The CDR3 contains 17 residues. The CDR3 DNA is TGCGCCAGCAGCCAAGGGGAGTTAACTCTTGGGACCGGGGAGCTGTTTTTT. Translation gives CASSQGELTLGTGELFF.

The chain joins TRBV7-6 to TRBJ1-6; D uncertain. The CDR3 length is 15 residues. V lost 1 base to trimming and J lost 3 bases, with 7 bases between them. Per germline, CDR1 SGHVS and CDR2 FNYEAQ. The CDR3 DNA reads TGTGCCAGCAGCTTAGTGGGCAGCTATAATTCACCCCTCCACTTT. Translation gives CASSLVGSYNSPLHF.

This sequence joins TRBV5-1 and TRBJ2-5, with 9 nucleotides matching TRBD2. Germline V gene data show CDR1 as SGHRS and CDR2 as YFSETQ. After removal of 0 bases from V and 5 bases from J, the junction contained 2 bases not matched to a gene. This CDR3 comprises 14 residues. The CDR3 region is CASSLGGTSETQYF. In DNA, the CDR3 is TGCGCCAGCAGCTTGGGGGGGACTAGCGAGACCCAGTACTTC.

This clone was recorded a few times. The same CDR3 is also encoded by other DNA sequences in this sample. The V call is TRBV6-5, the J call TRBJ1-4; 7 nucleotides line up with TRBD1. This CDR3 is built from 13 residues. V shed 6 bases, J shed 7 bases, and the junction held 5 bases outside the gene matches. Germline-derived CDR1 and CDR2 are MNHEY and SVGAGI. The CDR3 is CASRRQGGEKLFF. Written as DNA, the CDR3 is TGTGCCAGCAGACGACAGGGTGGTGAAAAACTGTTTTTT.

This clone was observed once. The CDR3 DNA follows: TGTGCCAGCAGCTTGTTAGCAGATCACTCCTATGGCTACACCTTC. It yields the protein CASSLLADHSYGYTF. The J gene is TRBJ1-2, the V gene TRBV5-4; D gene ambiguous. Germline CDR1 SGHNT, CDR2 YYREEE (reference sequence). V gave up 1 base and J gave up 4 bases, with 14 bases separating them. The CDR3 loop spans 15 amino acids.

V and J are TRBV29-1 and TRBJ2-5; 7 bases align to TRBD2. The junction had 8 bases not matched to a gene; V was cut back by 4 bases and J by 3 bases. The germline CDR1 and CDR2 sequences are SQVTM and ANQGSEA. This CDR3 spans 14 amino acids. For the CDR3, the DNA is TGCAGCGTTGGGGGCGGGGGACTTAAAGAGACCCAGTACTTC. Translated, it gives CSVGGGGLKETQYF.

The chain employs TRBV28 and TRBJ2-2; 9 bases align to TRBD1. This CDR3 has 14 amino acids. Germline CDR1 is MDHEN and CDR2 is SYDVKM. V shed 8 bases and J 1 base; nucleotides not matched to a gene: 2. CDR3 coding DNA: TGTGCCAGCGAGGGACAGGGGAACACCGGGGAGCTGTTTTTT. Encoded protein: CASEGQGNTGELFF.

DNA of the CDR3: TGTGCCATCAGTGATAAAGAGGCCCTCGAGCAGTACTTC. Its translation is CAISDKEALEQYF. This chain joins TRBV10-3 and TRBJ2-7; D call uncertain. V was cut by 3 bases and J by 6 bases, with 12 bases left in between. Germline-derived CDR1 and CDR2 are ENHRY and SYGVKD. The CDR3 extends over 13 amino acids.

This clone was detected only a few times. This chain joins TRBV3-1 (or the pseudogene TRBV3-2) and TRBJ1-1; tentative D call: TRBD1 (5 bases). The ends were cut back, 1 base at V and 10 bases at J, with 10 bases in the middle. The germline V gene has CDR1 LGHDT and CDR2 YNNKEL (reference sequence). CDR3 length: 12 residues. As DNA, the CDR3 is TGTGCCAGCAGCCAAGTGGGGGGACCAGCTTTCTTT. Amino acids: CASSQVGGPAFF.

The chain carries TRBV5-4 and TRBJ1-1; weak D call: TRBD1 (5 bases). The V end lost 0 bases, the J end lost 5 bases, and 14 bases lay between the germline ends. The CDR3 is made up of 15 amino acids. CDR1 and CDR2 (germline): SGHNT, YYREEE (reference sequence). CDR3 sequence reads: CASSLAGQGATEAFF. CDR3 coding DNA: TGTGCCAGCAGCTTGGCCGGCCAGGGTGCGACTGAAGCTTTCTTT.

The rearrangement joins TRBV6-5 to TRBJ2-3, with D possibly being TRBD2 (5 bases). Germline-derived CDR1 and CDR2 are MNHEY and SVGAGI. The V end lost 6 bases, the J end lost 2 bases, and 9 bases lay between the germline ends. CDR3 length equals 13 residues. CDR3 protein: CASRRATTDTQYF. CDR3 DNA: TGTGCCAGCAGGAGGGCCACCACAGATACGCAGTATTTT.